This is a list of T cell receptor beta chains from one sample in a study of T cell responses to AZD1222 COVID-19 vaccine. Produced via immunoSEQ multiplex PCR; TCRdb's table is partial and in-frame only. This sample has 140,000 to 150,000 clones, with 90% to 95% found just once. The source material was peripheral blood, sampled on day 0 of AZD1222 vaccination. The receptors come from an adult in good health. CDR3s include the opening cysteine and the closing phenylalanine or tryptophan. Fields, in order: J gene, V gene, clone size, D gene, CDR3 protein. The D gene is left open where the match is weak. Size is omitted from some rows. Given values are once, few, many or a class for expanded clones.

TRBJ2-5 TRBV25-1 . . CASSDPDWAETQYF
TRBJ1-5 TRBV6-2/TRBV6-3 . . CASTYTGDDQPQHF
TRBJ1-5 TRBV5-5 . . CASSLEGQRWVPQHF
TRBJ1-4 TRBV12-5 . . CASGLAGGSELFF
TRBJ1-5 TRBV18 . TRBD1 CASSSDRDQPQHF
TRBJ2-5 TRBV20-1 . . CSARELETQYF
TRBJ2-3 TRBV27 . . CASKYIQLSTDTQYF
TRBJ1-3 TRBV4-3 . . CASSQGLSGNTIYF
TRBJ2-1 TRBV7-2 once TRBD2 CASSFGGGYNEQFF
TRBJ2-3 TRBV6-2/TRBV6-3 . . CASSPLRKVADTQYF
TRBJ1-5 TRBV12-3/TRBV12-4 . . CASSRAEHQPQHF
TRBJ1-2 TRBV6-6 few . CASRGGLLIYGYTF
TRBJ1-1 TRBV6-5 . . CASGGRRDKNTEAFF
TRBJ1-4 TRBV11-3 once . CASSLVGQSKEKLFF
TRBJ2-2 TRBV7-9 . . CAITVYRDGPNTGELFF
TRBJ1-5 TRBV19 . . CASSMATQPQHF
TRBJ1-2 TRBV10-3 . TRBD1 CAISEAGTGAGYTF
TRBJ2-5 TRBV11-3 . TRBD2 CASSFRGAGGQETQYF
TRBJ2-2 TRBV11-2 . . CASSSLGTGELFF
TRBJ1-3 TRBV25-1 once . CASSDSSGNTIYF
TRBJ1-2 TRBV7-8 . TRBD1 CASSFGQGLYGYTF
TRBJ1-2 TRBV4-3 . . CASSQFFRSGVKGYTF
TRBJ2-3 TRBV6-4 . TRBD2 CASSDGTSGTDTQYF
TRBJ2-1 TRBV9 . TRBD2 CASSGARGLAESSYNEQFF
TRBJ2-2 TRBV19 few . CASSIVYGRNTGELFF
TRBJ2-7 TRBV19 . . CASKTRGEDEQYF
TRBJ1-5 TRBV6-6 . TRBD1 CASTARTGRDQPQHF
TRBJ1-4 TRBV19 . . CASSKPDSQDEKLFF
TRBJ1-2 TRBV5-1 . . CASSPVGGEGYTF
TRBJ2-7 TRBV29-1 . TRBD1 CSVRDRGYEQYF
TRBJ1-5 TRBV19 . TRBD1 CASSTTSGTGKQPQHF
TRBJ2-2 TRBV10-1 . . CASSEFQKTGELFF
TRBJ1-1 TRBV3-1/TRBV3-2 . . CASSQHPATGGTEAFF
TRBJ1-5 TRBV5-8 . . CASSLDQGARGNQPQHF
TRBJ2-1 TRBV9 . TRBD2 CASSVLVSGNEQFF
TRBJ1-2 TRBV6-6 . . CASSPGRDYGYTF
TRBJ2-3 TRBV2 . . CASMRRPTDTQYF
TRBJ2-2 TRBV28 . TRBD1 CASGLQGGELFF
TRBJ1-5 TRBV10-3 . . CAISDRGNQPQHF
TRBJ1-3 TRBV30 . . CAWNPSGNTIYF
TRBJ1-1 TRBV19 few . CASSISGVNTEAFF
TRBJ2-7 TRBV29-1 . . CSGADSYEQYF
TRBJ1-4 TRBV19 . . CASSRQRNEKLFF
TRBJ2-3 TRBV6-2/TRBV6-3 . . CASSPHRKTSTDTQYF
TRBJ1-1 TRBV3-1/TRBV3-2 . TRBD1 CASSYTGTGNTEAFF
TRBJ1-2 TRBV7-2 . . CASSLQGRGYGYTF
TRBJ1-5 TRBV5-4 . . CASSLGRGQPQHF
TRBJ2-7 TRBV10-3 . . CAISEFGLVGDEQYF
TRBJ2-7 TRBV2 . . CASRRLQGSTTYEQYF
TRBJ2-2 TRBV7-3 . TRBD2 CASSLMPGASGGNTGELFF
TRBJ2-1 TRBV5-5 . TRBD2 CASTPPTSAGHDEQFF
TRBJ2-1 TRBV5-6 . . CASSRGAGPRSYNEQFF
TRBJ1-6 TRBV5-1 . . CASSLAGPNNSPLHF
TRBJ2-3 TRBV2 once TRBD1 CASSPLTGRDTQYF